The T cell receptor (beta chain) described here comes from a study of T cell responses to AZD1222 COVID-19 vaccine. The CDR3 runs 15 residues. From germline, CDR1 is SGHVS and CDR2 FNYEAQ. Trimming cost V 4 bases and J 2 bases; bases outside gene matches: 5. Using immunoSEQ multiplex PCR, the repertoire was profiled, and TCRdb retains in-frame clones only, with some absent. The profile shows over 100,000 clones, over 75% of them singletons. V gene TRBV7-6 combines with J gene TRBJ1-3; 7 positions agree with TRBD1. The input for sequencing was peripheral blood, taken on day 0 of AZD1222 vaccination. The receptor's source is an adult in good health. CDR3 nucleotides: TGTGCCAGCAGCTCGATCGACAGGGCTGGAAACACCATATATTTT. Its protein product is CASSSIDRAGNTIYF.